The TCR beta chain under discussion was sequenced for a study of cytomegalovirus exposure and HLA in healthy donors (dated 2017 in TCRdb). For context, the study as a whole: An earlier analysis of 587 of the donors reported about 260 Gb of sequence data and 95 million to 130 million unique TCR beta sequences obtained from about 200 million T cells. Roughly 300 gigabases of sequencing data and tens of millions of unique TCR sequences were included in an early release covering under 650 HLA-typed donors. The genetic ancestry cluster associated with self-reported Caucasian donors included 65% to 90% of the roughly 380 genotyped donors. The study was designed to test whether signatures of past pathogen exposure could be identified by cataloging public T cell receptors. Using immunosequencing, the study profiled T cell repertoires from around 680 subjects and related those repertoires to cytomegalovirus serostatus. Along with the roughly 670-subject first cohort, a separate validation cohort of about 110 different subjects was used. To predict cytomegalovirus infection status, the study combined high-throughput TCR immunosequencing, statistical association of individual TCRs with disease status, and machine learning. A later analysis re-examined previously published TCR beta repertoires from more than 650 donors and added high-resolution HLA genotyping to investigate patterns of TCR occurrence. Rather than using new phenotypic data, the later analysis identified candidate immune exposures from TCR beta sequences and from how often those sequences occurred across donors. To decide whether each TCR beta V gene segment behaved as functional or pseudogenic, an earlier analysis of approximately 590 of the donors relied on high-throughput TCR beta sequencing. Donor age, sex, ethnicity and CMV serostatus were compiled alongside the repertoire data. Genome-wide SNP genotypes for about 65% of the roughly 700 donors were used in a later genetic analysis, which treated that subset as a discovery cohort. Every repertoire in the discovery cohort had been generated on one and the same sequencing platform. HLA typing included class I and class II loci at four-digit resolution. Typing coverage varied by locus: about 620-630 donors for A, B, C, DRB1 and DQB1; roughly 500 for DQA1; approximately 610 for DPA1; some 470 for DPB1. Because of strong linkage in the cohort, five DR-DQ haplotypes were treated as single units for association and clustering. Among some 410 genotyped donors of the cohort, an average of 235,054 unique TCR beta nucleotide sequences were sequenced per donor, roughly 20% of them non-productive.

Library construction relied on the immunoSEQ multiplex PCR assay. For the multiplex PCR, a mixture combining 60 forward primers for TCR Vbeta segments and 13 reverse primers for TCR Jbeta segments was used. Amplification of the CDR3 region of rearranged TCR beta genes was performed with a multiplex PCR assay on genomic DNA. Amplified TCR beta libraries were sequenced as 87-base-pair reads on the Illumina HiSeq System. The study's own analysis went as follows. A later analysis counted about 82 million unique TCR beta chains across the 600 to 850 repertoires, and approximately 11 million of these chains were shared by at least two donors. Raw reads were error-corrected and collapsed into unique sequences by a nearest-neighbor algorithm in which closely related sequences were merged to remove PCR and sequencing errors. CDR3 sequences were aligned to IMGT reference sequences to assign V, D and J gene segments. For a sequence to be retained, a match of at least six nucleotides was required to both a V gene segment and a J gene segment. Rearrangements were classified as productive when the CDR3 lacked stop codons and remained in frame with V and J, and all other rearrangements were classified as non-productive. CDR3 was defined according to IMGT convention as the region running from the second conserved V-encoded cysteine to the conserved J-encoded phenylalanine. The earlier analysis of about 610 of the donors excluded any sequence lacking an unambiguous match to a single V gene segment. In an earlier analysis of 587 of the donors, V segments were called functional above 56.7% productive rearrangements and were called segregating when the between-donor standard deviation exceeded 5%. To diagnose cytomegalovirus status from the catalog of TCR beta chain sequences, a statistical classification framework was built. In a later analysis, V and J genes were assigned by comparing TCR nucleotide sequences against IMGT/GENE-DB human TR gene sequences. In a later analysis, CDR3 sequences and most-parsimonious VDJ recombination scenarios were assigned using the TCRdist pipeline. A later analysis defined each TCR beta chain by its CDR3 amino acid sequence plus V-gene family, and excluded reads lacking a unique V-gene family. To address suspected cross-contamination and a sequencing artifact, a later analysis removed some 620 highly shared, low-generation-probability nucleotide sequences. In a later analysis, a clonal expansion index was calculated for each public chain from normalized within-repertoire ranks of inferred template counts. Generation probabilities in a later analysis came from a VDJ recombination model fitted to out-of-frame rearrangements, and those results were checked against IGoR. Hypergeometric tests were used in a later analysis to score TCR-TCR, TCR-HLA and TCR-CMV co-occurrence, with a repertoire-size bias correction applied to the TCR pairs. False discovery rates were estimated in a later analysis by permuting HLA or CMV assignments 20 times. In a later analysis, co-occurring TCRs were grouped using DBSCAN, and TCRdist sequence similarity was added for clustering within HLA-allele-positive subsets. Repertoires with fewer than 30,000 or more than 120,000 public chains were left out of co-occurrence clustering, as were several repertoires with anomalous nucleotide sharing. TCRdb carries this immuneACCESS record with in-frame sequences only. Its versions omit some clonotypes, under half of them owing to an unresolved V gene in the studies checked, with the rest unexplained. V and J calls and clone size are given by that table; D and trimming were obtained from the DNA. This sample lists around 130,000 clones; 74% were detected once. The top ten clones comprise 5.8% of the sample.

The junction shows trimming of 3 bases on V and 8 bases on J, plus 17 bases between the germline ends. The CDR3 numbers 15 residues from cysteine through phenylalanine. The entry retains the CDR3 DNA only, 45 bases that are in frame from base 1. CDR1 is given as SGHNT and CDR2 as YENEEA, both from the germline V gene. The full study reports these points: Only TCR beta chains were sequenced in this cohort, and the absence of alpha or paired-chain data limited detectable features. Most TCR sequences were seen in very few donors, while some public TCRs were found in many individuals. In vitro tests confirmed that a few of the cytomegalovirus-associated TCR beta chains recognize cytomegalovirus antigens. Roughly uniform sequencing depth across donors was assumed in presence/absence analyses, although this assumption may not hold. Immune exposure information for the cohort was limited to CMV serostatus. A group of highly shared sequence variants was considered likely to be a technical artifact of the sequencing pipeline. Correlated functional status among segregating V segments might be attributable to linkage disequilibrium, but an unknown experimental factor could not be ruled out. When HLA alleles, especially DR and DQ, strongly co-occurred, TCR associations were difficult to assign to individual alleles. In a later analysis, several top co-occurrence clusters were reported to appear linked to parvovirus B19, influenza, CMV and Epstein-Barr virus. Compared with equally common non-associated chains, HLA-associated TCR beta chains in a later analysis were more clonally expanded and had lower generation probabilities. A further reported finding was that TCR beta sequences accurately predicted the HLA-A and HLA-B alleles for most subjects in the first cohort. According to a later analysis, most CMV-associated TCR beta chains appeared to be HLA-restricted, and the HLA associations seemed to be driven largely by CMV exposure. HLA typing was unavailable for some donors at each locus, so association tests used only the typed subset. At a false discovery rate of 0.05, a later analysis linked under 20,000 TCR beta sequences to specific HLA alleles. The earlier analysis of almost 600 of the donors excluded over 15 rarely observed V segments, including chromosome 9 orphons, because counts were too low. In a later analysis, TCR association rates were found to vary across HLA loci, with the most associated TCRs seen for DRB1 alleles and the fewest for HLA-C alleles. According to a later genetic analysis, donors in an Asian-associated ancestry cluster had fewer N-insertions in productive TCRs than the roughly 700-donor mean. Because the 87-base-pair reads could not distinguish some IMGT-functional V segments, including TRBV6-2 and TRBV6-3, those segments were excluded. The authors suggested that the approach could potentially be generalized to other disease states and immunological phenotypes. In a later genetic analysis, a missense DCLRE1C variant was associated with V-gene and J-gene trimming of TCR beta chains, and the association was replicated in an independent cohort. The classifier was reported to diagnose cytomegalovirus status with high specificity and sensitivity in both the original cohort and the validation cohort. In an earlier analysis of 587 of the donors, most TCR beta V segments appeared in productive rearrangements about 90% or about 30% of the time, broadly matching IMGT annotations. In the study, approximately 160 TCR beta chains were listed as associated with cytomegalovirus.

As to this clone: What this receptor recognizes is not known. The record has no base qualities; no much larger clone is one base away.

The cohort comprised hundreds of healthy bone marrow donors. All cohort members were sampled while nominally healthy, although unrecorded immune exposures were likely present. The donor was CMV seropositive and belonged to the group of 250 to 350 seropositive cohort members. A peripheral blood sample was provided by each donor, and peripheral blood mononuclear cells were used for TCR beta sequencing. Genomic DNA was extracted from the blood cell samples with the Qiagen DNeasy Blood Extraction Kit. The chain was built from TRBV11-3 and TRBJ2-1; the D gene is perhaps TRBD2, on 7 matching bases. Sequencing was done on a sample of PBMCs. The origin of this receptor is a woman in her fifties or sixties in good health and CMV-seropositive. The DNA reads as follows: TGTGCCAGCAGCTTGGCGGGGCGGGGGCGGGATGAGCAGTTCTTC. This sequence encodes CASSLAGRGRDEQFF.